What follows are 26 T cell receptor beta chains derived from one specimen sequenced in a study of T cells in Graves' hyperthyroidism and ophthalmopathy. Amplified TCR beta CDR3 regions derived from RNA transcripts. The HTBI primer set drove a first-round RT-PCR of the TCR CDR3. TCRdb reprocessed the multiplex PCR reads via MiXCR and lists one record per CDR3 protein. Found here are 400,000 to 600,000 distinct CDR3 sequences, less than 25% of them singletons; the top ten hold 26%. Material: blood. The origin of the receptors is a man in his late teens or twenties with Graves' hyperthyroidism.

In its sample, this clonotype was seen many times. The rearrangement joins TRBV5-1 to TRBJ2-7, with D perhaps assigned TRBD1 or TRBD2 (5 bases each). Germline-derived CDR1 and CDR2 are SGHRS and YFSETQ. The CDR3 runs to 15 residues. Trimming removed 5 bases at V and 2 bases at J, with 17 bases between. CDR3 residues: CASRPLGTAAYEQYF. In DNA, the CDR3 is TGCGCCAGCAGACCTCTTGGGACGGCCGCCTACGAGCAGTACTTC.

This clonotype has only a few counts. V and J are TRBV11-2 and TRBJ2-5, with D possibly TRBD1 on 5 matching bases. CDR3 size: 13 residues. With 5 bases removed from V and 5 bases from J, the gap between germline ends came to 12 bases. Germline CDR1 SGHAT, CDR2 FQNNGV. CDR3 coding DNA: TGTGCCAGCAGCCCCAGGGCTGGGGAGACCCAGTACTTC. Its translation: CASSPRAGETQYF. Drawing the rest from reference TRBV11-2 and TRBJ2-5, the complete variable domain is EAGVAQSPRYKIIEKRQSVAFWCNPISGHATLYWYQQILGQGPKLLIQFQNNGVVDDSQLPKDRFSAERLKGVDSTLKIQPAKLEDSAVYLCASSPRAGETQYFGPGTRLLVL.

This clonotype has a handful of counts. V gene TRBV4-1 combines with J gene TRBJ2-7; 10 positions match TRBD2. V lost 4 bases and J lost 0; bases outside the gene matches: 6. Germline assignment: CDR1 MGHRA and CDR2 YSYEKL. This CDR3 region has 16 residues. CDR3 amino acids: CASSPGLATISYEQYF. In nucleotides, the CDR3 is TGCGCCAGCAGCCCGGGACTAGCGACGATCTCCTACGAGCAGTACTTC.

This clonotype occurred many times. This rearrangement joins TRBV24-1 to TRBJ2-7, with a tentative D call TRBD2 (6 bases). Germline values: CDR1 KGHDR, CDR2 SFDVKD. This CDR3 is 11 amino acids long. V dropped 8 bases and J dropped 8 bases, with 12 bases sitting between them. The CDR3 bases are TGTGCCACCACCTTCGGGGGTAAGCAGTACTTC. Its protein product is CATTFGGKQYF.

This clonotype has ten or more counts. The V call is TRBV2, the J call TRBJ1-2; the D gene is possibly TRBD1 (6 bases). The CDR3 has 12 residues. The germline gives CDR1 SNHLY, CDR2 FYNNEI. With 7 bases removed from V and 8 bases from J, the gap between germline ends came to 14 bases. CDR3 nucleotide sequence: TGTGCCAGCACCGGGACCACAGGGGGCTACACCTTC. Translating gives CASTGTTGGYTF.

In this sample, this clonotype turned up a few times. The CDR3 loop is CASQGTGELFF. CDR3 coding DNA: TGTGCCAGCCAGGGGACCGGGGAGCTGTTTTTT. The chain carries TRBV2 and TRBJ2-2; perhaps TRBD1 as D (6 bases). V lost 8 bases and J lost 5, with 6 bases in between. The CDR3 is 11 amino acids. CDR1 is SNHLY and CDR2 is FYNNEI in the germline V gene.

This clonotype came up many times. CDR3 protein: CASSPRTGLGSTEAFF. The CDR3 nucleotides are TGTGCCAGCAGTCCTCGGACAGGGCTCGGGAGCACTGAAGCTTTCTTT. The rearrangement joins TRBV12-3 or TRBV12-4 to TRBJ1-1; 8 positions match TRBD1. CDR3 size: 16 residues. Losses at the gene ends were 5 bases for V and 4 bases for J; bases not matched to a gene: 12.

This clonotype was counted ten times or more. The chain recombines TRBV4-2 with TRBJ1-1; no firm D call. The V end lost 7 bases, the J end lost 0 bases, and 12 bases lay between the germline ends. Germline-derived CDR1 and CDR2 are LGHNA and YNFKEQ. This CDR3 comprises 14 residues. CDR3 protein: CASKDQRMNTEAFF. In DNA form, the CDR3 reads TGTGCCAGCAAGGACCAAAGGATGAACACTGAAGCTTTCTTT.

CDR3 sequence (DNA): TGTGCCACCAGTGAAGGGGGGAGGAGTGGTACGCAGTATTTT. Translated, it gives CATSEGGRSGTQYF. The V gene is TRBV24-1, the J gene TRBJ2-3; D is tentatively TRBD1 or TRBD2 (6 bases each). Germline CDR1 is KGHDR and CDR2 is SFDVKD. The CDR3 totals 14 residues. V was cut by 4 bases and J by 8 bases, with 15 bases left in between.

This clonotype was seen repeatedly, ten times or more. The rearrangement joins TRBV6-1 to TRBJ1-2, with D tentatively TRBD1 (5 bases). CDR1 and CDR2 from the germline V gene are MNHNS and SASEGT. Between the trimmed V and J ends, which lost 6 bases and 4 bases, there was a span of 15 bases. The CDR3 has 14 residues. The CDR3 coding sequence is TGTGCCAGCAGACCCGGGGCAGGGACCTATGGCTACACCTTC. Its protein is CASRPGAGTYGYTF.

In this sample, this clonotype turned up a few times. CDR3 sequence: CASSQTETFGNIQYF. CDR3 nucleotides: TGCGCCAGCAGCCAAACCGAAACATTCGGGAACATTCAGTACTTC. The chain carries TRBV4-1 and TRBJ2-4; D is unresolved. V lost 2 bases, J lost 7 bases, and 15 bases lay in between. CDR3 size: 15 residues. The germline V gene has CDR1 MGHRA and CDR2 YSYEKL.

There are many counts of this clonotype. The chain employs TRBV5-1 and TRBJ2-7; 9 nucleotides line up with TRBD1. There are 13 residues in the CDR3. With 0 bases clipped from V and 7 bases from J, the junction kept 2 bases outside the gene matches. Germline CDR1 and CDR2: SGHRS and YFSETQ. CDR3 DNA sequence: TGCGCCAGCAGCTTGGTCGGGACAGGGGAGCAGTACTTC. Residues: CASSLVGTGEQYF.

This clonotype was found many times. V gene TRBV6-1 combines with J gene TRBJ1-5, with D uncertain. The CDR3 extends over 13 amino acids. Per germline, CDR1 MNHNS and CDR2 SASEGT. V was shortened by 4 bases and J by 5 bases, with 9 bases between the two germline ends. CDR3 DNA sequence: TGTGCCAGCAGTGCCCGGAGAGATCAGCCCCAGCATTTT. Translation: CASSARRDQPQHF.

This clonotype was seen repeatedly, ten times or more. The chain carries TRBV6-1 and TRBJ1-5, with TRBD1 matching 9 bases. CDR3 length: 15 residues. The junction had 5 bases not matched to a gene; V was cut back by 2 bases and J by 6 bases. The germline V gene encodes CDR1 MNHNS and CDR2 SASEGT. The CDR3 DNA reads TGTGCCAGCAGTGAAACAGGGGGCGCGGGTCAGCCCCAGCATTTT. Its protein is CASSETGGAGQPQHF.

The rearrangement joins TRBV12-3 or TRBV12-4 to TRBJ2-7; 8 bases are a match to TRBD1. The CDR3 sequence is 14 residues long. Unmatched junction bases numbered 8, after V lost 4 bases and J lost 6 bases. CDR3 protein: CASSSQQGDLEQYF. The CDR3 coding sequence is TGTGCCAGCAGTTCACAACAGGGGGACCTCGAGCAGTACTTC.

This clonotype has a count of ten or more. The chain combines TRBV6-1 with TRBJ1-5; the D gene is possibly TRBD1 (6 bases). The V end lost 8 bases, the J end lost 1 base, and 12 bases lay between the germline ends. CDR3 length equals 14 residues. CDR1 MNHNS and CDR2 SASEGT come from the germline V gene. The CDR3 spells CASGTGMSNQPQHF. DNA for the CDR3: TGTGCCAGCGGTACAGGGATGAGCAATCAGCCCCAGCATTTT.

The J gene is TRBJ2-7, the V gene TRBV20-1; 7 positions agree with TRBD1. There are 12 residues in the CDR3. Per germline, CDR1 DFQATT and CDR2 SNEGSKA (reference sequence). After removal of 6 bases from V and 3 bases from J, the junction contained 5 bases not matched to a gene. The chain's CDR3 is CSALRDSYEQYF. The CDR3 nucleotides read TGCAGTGCACTACGGGACAGCTACGAGCAGTACTTC.

This clonotype was found many times. The V gene is TRBV12-3 or TRBV12-4, the J gene TRBJ1-1; the D is unclear. This CDR3 has 14 amino acids. Trimming pared 6 bases from V and 1 base from J, leaving 12 bases between. CDR3 coding DNA: TGTGCCAGCAGGGGAGCAGGAGAGAACACTGAAGCTTTCTTT. It translates to CASRGAGENTEAFF.

This clonotype has ten or more counts. The chain carries TRBV20-1 and TRBJ2-2; the match to TRBD2 covers 11 bases. CDR1 and CDR2 (germline): DFQATT, SNEGSKA (reference sequence). This CDR3 contains 15 residues. CDR3 sequence: CGATSGDPNTGELFF. DNA for the CDR3: TGCGGGGCGACTAGCGGGGACCCGAACACCGGGGAGCTGTTTTTT.

This clonotype has just a few counts. The V call is TRBV28, the J call TRBJ1-2, with unresolved D. Germline V gives CDR1 MDHEN, CDR2 SYDVKM. V lost 10 bases to trimming and J lost 2 bases, with 17 bases between them. The CDR3 length is 14 residues. CDR3 DNA: TGTGCCATCCCTATTGATAGGGCGAACTATGGCTACACCTTC. Translated: CAIPIDRANYGYTF.

This clonotype came up a few times. V and J are TRBV5-1 and TRBJ2-7; D perhaps matches TRBD2 (5 bases). The CDR3 consists of 12 residues. V was trimmed by 1 base and J by 7 bases, leaving 9 bases between them. CDR1 and CDR2 (germline): SGHRS, YFSETQ. For the CDR3, the DNA is TGCGCCAGCAGCTTGCCCTCGGGGGAGCAGTACTTC. Residues: CASSLPSGEQYF.

This sequence joins TRBV3-1 and TRBJ1-1; no reliable D call. The CDR3 is made up of 14 amino acids. Trimming took 0 bases from V and 6 from J, leaving 11 bases between them. Per germline, CDR1 LGHDT and CDR2 YNNKEL (reference sequence). Here the CDR3 reads CASSQDSGQAEAFF. DNA of the CDR3: TGTGCCAGCAGCCAAGATTCAGGCCAAGCTGAAGCTTTCTTT.

This clonotype came up many times. The CDR3 spells CASSLESGARSEAFF. The CDR3 DNA reads TGTGCCAGCAGCTTAGAATCAGGGGCTAGAAGTGAAGCTTTCTTT. The rearrangement links TRBV7-9 to TRBJ1-1; D is possibly TRBD1 (6 bases). V was trimmed by 1 base and J by 7 bases, leaving 16 bases between them. Germline values: CDR1 SEHNR, CDR2 FQNEAQ (reference sequence). The CDR3 is made up of 15 amino acids.

The gene calls are TRBV6-2 or TRBV6-3 and TRBJ2-3; D ambiguous. The CDR3 spans 15 residues. CDR1 and CDR2 from the germline V gene are MNHEY and SVGEGT. V was cut by 3 bases and J by 0 bases, with 10 bases left in between. Written as DNA, the CDR3 is TGTGCCAGCAGTTATTCCCCTTCTAGCACAGATACGCAGTATTTT. Amino acids: CASSYSPSSTDTQYF.

This chain joins TRBV5-1 and TRBJ2-4; D might be TRBD1 or TRBD2, each matching 6 bases. This CDR3 spans 14 amino acids. Trimming took 0 bases from V and 8 from J, leaving 12 bases between them. Germline assignment: CDR1 SGHRS and CDR2 YFSETQ. The CDR3 DNA is TGCGCCAGCAGCTTGGGGGGGGCGCAGGACATTCAGTACTTC. Translating it yields CASSLGGAQDIQYF.

The genes are TRBV10-3 and TRBJ2-5; the D is unclear. There are 15 residues in the CDR3. The ends were cut back, 0 bases at V and 1 base at J, with 9 bases in the middle. Germline loops: CDR1 ENHRY, CDR2 SYGVKD. CDR3 amino acids: CAISESIYGQETQYF. The DNA for the CDR3 is TGTGCCATCAGTGAGTCGATCTACGGCCAAGAGACCCAGTACTTC.